A selection of T cell receptor beta chains follows, all from one sample in a study of T-cell memory formation after mild COVID-19. A single record per CDR3 protein comes from TCRdb applying MiXCR to the 5' RACE reads. This sample has about 470,000 distinct CDR3 sequences, with 18% found just once. What was sequenced was PBMCs or a T cell subset sorted from them (not recorded which). Receptors were obtained from an adult woman who had mild COVID-19 (a few samples of this study predate the infection). Cell type and time point are not known. The CDR3 runs from the conserved cysteine through the conserved F or W. Fields, in order: D gene, V gene, J gene, clone size, CDR3 protein, CDR3 DNA. The D gene is left open where the match is weak. Part of the rows lack a size; the others show once, few, many or a class for expanded clones.

D gene: NA
V gene: TRBV20-1
J gene: TRBJ1-5
clone size: NA
CDR3 protein: CSARDLLRERGQPQHF
CDR3 DNA: TGCAGTGCTAGAGATCTCTTGAGGGAGAGAGGTCAGCCCCAGCATTTT

D gene: NA
V gene: TRBV29-1
J gene: TRBJ2-7
clone size: NA
CDR3 protein: CSAEGDYYEQYF
CDR3 DNA: TGCAGCGCAGAAGGAGACTACTACGAGCAGTACTTC

D gene: NA
V gene: TRBV7-9
J gene: TRBJ1-4
clone size: many
CDR3 protein: CASSTTGLGNEKLFF
CDR3 DNA: TGTGCCAGCAGCACTACAGGGTTGGGAAATGAAAAACTGTTTTTT

D gene: NA
V gene: TRBV12-3/TRBV12-4
J gene: TRBJ2-1
clone size: few
CDR3 protein: CASGATEQFF
CDR3 DNA: TGTGCCAGCGGGGCTACGGAGCAGTTCTTC

D gene: NA
V gene: TRBV12-3/TRBV12-4
J gene: TRBJ2-7
clone size: few
CDR3 protein: CASSTKTYEQYF
CDR3 DNA: TGTGCCAGCAGCACGAAGACCTACGAGCAGTACTTC

D gene: NA
V gene: TRBV2
J gene: TRBJ1-1
clone size: few
CDR3 protein: CASSVNPSRAFF
CDR3 DNA: TGTGCCAGCAGTGTAAATCCGTCAAGAGCTTTCTTT

D gene: TRBD1
V gene: TRBV20-1
J gene: TRBJ1-5
clone size: NA
CDR3 protein: CSAPPGGQYSNQPQHF
CDR3 DNA: TGCAGTGCTCCCCCAGGGGGGCAATATAGCAATCAGCCCCAGCATTTT

D gene: NA
V gene: TRBV5-1
J gene: TRBJ2-1
clone size: NA
CDR3 protein: CASSLERTVAEQFF
CDR3 DNA: TGCGCCAGCAGCTTGGAAAGGACGGTTGCTGAGCAGTTCTTC

D gene: TRBD2
V gene: TRBV9
J gene: TRBJ2-1
clone size: few
CDR3 protein: CASSAQLAGGINEQFF
CDR3 DNA: TGTGCCAGCAGCGCCCAGCTAGCGGGAGGGATTAATGAGCAGTTCTTC

D gene: NA
V gene: TRBV3-1
J gene: TRBJ2-7
clone size: few
CDR3 protein: CASSQGGATSEQYF
CDR3 DNA: TGTGCCAGCAGCCAAGGGGGCGCTACTTCCGAGCAGTACTTC

D gene: NA
V gene: TRBV24-1
J gene: TRBJ1-1
clone size: NA
CDR3 protein: CATSDLYGTEAFF
CDR3 DNA: TGTGCCACCAGTGATTTGTATGGCACTGAAGCTTTCTTT

D gene: NA
V gene: TRBV7-2
J gene: TRBJ2-7
clone size: NA
CDR3 protein: CASTPVEQYF
CDR3 DNA: TGTGCCAGCACCCCGGTGGAGCAGTACTTC

D gene: TRBD2
V gene: TRBV20-1
J gene: TRBJ2-1
clone size: NA
CDR3 protein: CSAGTSGGAHPGNEQFF
CDR3 DNA: TGCAGTGCCGGGACTAGCGGGGGGGCCCACCCAGGCAATGAGCAGTTCTTC

D gene: TRBD1
V gene: TRBV12-3/TRBV12-4
J gene: TRBJ2-1
clone size: NA
CDR3 protein: CASSWDRYNEQFF
CDR3 DNA: TGTGCCAGCAGTTGGGACAGATACAATGAGCAGTTCTTC

D gene: NA
V gene: TRBV18
J gene: TRBJ1-4
clone size: many
CDR3 protein: CASSPPMGNEKLFF
CDR3 DNA: TGTGCCAGCTCACCACCGATGGGAAATGAAAAACTGTTTTTT

D gene: TRBD2
V gene: TRBV6-6
J gene: TRBJ2-7
clone size: few
CDR3 protein: CASSYSGLATDEQYF
CDR3 DNA: TGTGCCAGCAGTTACTCGGGACTAGCAACCGACGAGCAGTACTTC

D gene: TRBD1
V gene: TRBV2
J gene: TRBJ1-5
clone size: NA
CDR3 protein: CASRGQGIGNQPQHF
CDR3 DNA: TGTGCCAGCAGGGGACAGGGAATTGGCAATCAGCCCCAGCATTTT

D gene: TRBD2
V gene: TRBV5-1
J gene: TRBJ2-1
clone size: few
CDR3 protein: CASRSLQRGGAYNEQFF
CDR3 DNA: TGCGCCAGCCGCAGCCTGCAGCGGGGGGGAGCCTACAATGAGCAGTTCTTC

D gene: NA
V gene: TRBV12-3/TRBV12-4
J gene: TRBJ2-5
clone size: few
CDR3 protein: CASRPQGETQYF
CDR3 DNA: TGTGCCAGCAGGCCACAGGGAGAGACCCAGTACTTC

D gene: TRBD2
V gene: TRBV4-2
J gene: TRBJ2-7
clone size: NA
CDR3 protein: CASSQDYGGAGNEQYF
CDR3 DNA: TGTGCCAGCAGCCAAGATTACGGGGGGGCTGGAAACGAGCAGTACTTC

D gene: NA
V gene: TRBV24-1
J gene: TRBJ2-6
clone size: NA
CDR3 protein: CATSDLPHPGTGANVLTF
CDR3 DNA: TGTGCCACCAGTGATTTGCCGCACCCGGGAACCGGGGCCAACGTCCTGACTTTC

D gene: NA
V gene: TRBV19
J gene: TRBJ2-3
clone size: NA
CDR3 protein: CASSLQTQDTQYF
CDR3 DNA: TGTGCCAGTAGTCTCCAGACCCAAGATACGCAGTATTTT

D gene: NA
V gene: TRBV19
J gene: TRBJ1-1
clone size: many
CDR3 protein: CASSPQNTEAFF
CDR3 DNA: TGTGCCAGTAGCCCCCAGAACACTGAAGCTTTCTTT

D gene: NA
V gene: TRBV13
J gene: TRBJ2-7
clone size: NA
CDR3 protein: CASSFGRNSEEQYF
CDR3 DNA: TGTGCCAGCAGCTTCGGGCGAAACTCCGAAGAGCAGTACTTC

D gene: TRBD2
V gene: TRBV4-3
J gene: TRBJ2-3
clone size: NA
CDR3 protein: CASSQLAGGLTDTQYF
CDR3 DNA: TGCGCCAGCAGCCAACTAGCGGGGGGCCTAACAGATACGCAGTATTTT

D gene: TRBD1
V gene: TRBV5-1
J gene: TRBJ1-1
clone size: NA
CDR3 protein: CASSYRGLSTEAFF
CDR3 DNA: TGCGCCAGCAGCTACAGGGGGCTGAGCACTGAAGCTTTCTTT

D gene: NA
V gene: TRBV27
J gene: TRBJ1-1
clone size: few
CDR3 protein: CASTRTVMIPTEAFF
CDR3 DNA: TGTGCCAGCACACGGACAGTAATGATCCCCACTGAAGCTTTCTTT

D gene: TRBD1
V gene: TRBV5-1
J gene: TRBJ2-1
clone size: NA
CDR3 protein: CASSSRDRGYNEQFF
CDR3 DNA: TGCGCCAGCAGCTCACGGGACAGGGGATACAATGAGCAGTTCTTC

D gene: NA
V gene: TRBV4-1
J gene: TRBJ2-6
clone size: NA
CDR3 protein: CASSPRDSGANVLTF
CDR3 DNA: TGCGCCAGCAGTCCCAGGGACTCTGGGGCCAACGTCCTGACTTTC

D gene: NA
V gene: TRBV15
J gene: TRBJ2-3
clone size: few
CDR3 protein: CATRGDTTDTQYF
CDR3 DNA: TGTGCCACCAGAGGGGACACGACAGATACGCAGTATTTT

D gene: NA
V gene: TRBV7-9
J gene: TRBJ2-1
clone size: NA
CDR3 protein: CASSLRRGSDNEQFF
CDR3 DNA: TGTGCCAGCAGCTTACGCCGGGGCTCGGACAATGAGCAGTTCTTC

D gene: NA
V gene: TRBV7-8
J gene: TRBJ1-5
clone size: NA
CDR3 protein: CASSLASVGQGPQHF
CDR3 DNA: TGTGCCAGCAGCTTAGCTTCAGTCGGTCAGGGGCCCCAGCATTTT

D gene: NA
V gene: TRBV4-1
J gene: TRBJ2-1
clone size: NA
CDR3 protein: CASSQSLSQSKNEQFF
CDR3 DNA: TGCGCCAGCAGCCAGTCACTTAGCCAGTCTAAGAATGAGCAGTTCTTC

D gene: TRBD2
V gene: TRBV29-1
J gene: TRBJ2-3
clone size: many
CDR3 protein: CSAFAGVGLVDTQYF
CDR3 DNA: TGCAGCGCTTTCGCCGGGGTGGGACTAGTGGATACGCAGTATTTT

D gene: TRBD1
V gene: TRBV20-1
J gene: TRBJ1-5
clone size: few
CDR3 protein: CSAQERDSPLDQPQHF
CDR3 DNA: TGCAGTGCTCAAGAGCGGGACAGTCCATTGGATCAGCCCCAGCATTTT

D gene: NA
V gene: TRBV19
J gene: TRBJ1-5
clone size: NA
CDR3 protein: CASSIGMYSNQPQHF
CDR3 DNA: TGTGCCAGTAGTATAGGCATGTATAGCAATCAGCCCCAGCATTTT

D gene: NA
V gene: TRBV7-8
J gene: TRBJ2-1
clone size: many
CDR3 protein: CASSLVFEQFF
CDR3 DNA: TGTGCCAGCAGCTTGGTATTTGAGCAGTTCTTC

D gene: TRBD2
V gene: TRBV7-6
J gene: TRBJ2-7
clone size: NA
CDR3 protein: CASSSVFLAGASEREQYF
CDR3 DNA: TGTGCCAGCAGCTCCGTATTCCTAGCGGGGGCCTCGGAGCGGGAGCAGTACTTC

D gene: TRBD1
V gene: TRBV6-5
J gene: TRBJ2-1
clone size: many
CDR3 protein: CASSYLGPRTGSYNEQFF
CDR3 DNA: TGTGCCAGCAGTTACCTAGGACCTCGGACAGGTTCCTACAATGAGCAGTTCTTC

D gene: TRBD1
V gene: TRBV7-6
J gene: TRBJ1-1
clone size: NA
CDR3 protein: CASSFQQGVNTEAFF
CDR3 DNA: TGTGCCAGCAGCTTCCAACAGGGGGTAAACACTGAAGCTTTCTTT

D gene: NA
V gene: TRBV11-2
J gene: TRBJ1-1
clone size: NA
CDR3 protein: CASSSTPYALNTEAFF
CDR3 DNA: TGTGCCAGCAGCTCGACCCCGTACGCTTTGAACACTGAAGCTTTCTTT

D gene: NA
V gene: TRBV5-8
J gene: TRBJ2-5
clone size: few
CDR3 protein: CASRYKGTQYF
CDR3 DNA: TGTGCCAGCAGGTACAAGGGAACCCAGTACTTC

D gene: TRBD1
V gene: TRBV5-1
J gene: TRBJ2-6
clone size: few
CDR3 protein: CASSKETGGHGANVLTF
CDR3 DNA: TGCGCCAGCAGCAAAGAAACAGGGGGCCATGGGGCCAACGTCCTGACTTTC

D gene: NA
V gene: TRBV12-3/TRBV12-4
J gene: TRBJ1-6
clone size: NA
CDR3 protein: CASSLAREGSPLHF
CDR3 DNA: TGTGCCAGCAGTTTAGCCAGGGAAGGCTCACCCCTCCACTTT

D gene: NA
V gene: TRBV12-3/TRBV12-4
J gene: TRBJ1-1
clone size: few
CDR3 protein: CASGQGAEAFF
CDR3 DNA: TGTGCCAGCGGCCAGGGTGCTGAAGCTTTCTTT

D gene: TRBD2
V gene: TRBV4-1
J gene: TRBJ2-5
clone size: many
CDR3 protein: CASSQVFGGLGGVQETQYF
CDR3 DNA: TGCGCCAGCAGCCAAGTCTTCGGTGGCCTGGGGGGGGTACAAGAGACCCAGTACTTC

D gene: TRBD2
V gene: TRBV6-2/TRBV6-3
J gene: TRBJ2-7
clone size: few
CDR3 protein: CASSLFAGGTYEQYF
CDR3 DNA: TGTGCCAGCAGCCTGTTTGCGGGAGGTACCTACGAGCAGTACTTC

D gene: TRBD1
V gene: TRBV30
J gene: TRBJ1-2
clone size: NA
CDR3 protein: CAWSVTGTGTHGYTF
CDR3 DNA: TGTGCCTGGAGTGTGACCGGGACAGGTACACATGGCTACACCTTC

D gene: TRBD1
V gene: TRBV7-8
J gene: TRBJ2-7
clone size: NA
CDR3 protein: CASSYGTGGFSSYEQYF
CDR3 DNA: TGTGCCAGCAGCTACGGGACAGGGGGTTTCAGCTCCTACGAGCAGTACTTC

D gene: TRBD1
V gene: TRBV7-2
J gene: TRBJ2-4
clone size: NA
CDR3 protein: CASSLDRGWDIQYF
CDR3 DNA: TGTGCCAGCAGCTTGGACAGGGGGTGGGACATTCAGTACTTC

D gene: TRBD2
V gene: TRBV29-1
J gene: TRBJ2-1
clone size: NA
CDR3 protein: CSVILAGAYNEQFF
CDR3 DNA: TGCAGCGTGATACTAGCGGGAGCATACAATGAGCAGTTCTTC

D gene: NA
V gene: TRBV4-1
J gene: TRBJ1-2
clone size: NA
CDR3 protein: CASSQSLRLDLNYGYTF
CDR3 DNA: TGCGCCAGCAGCCAGAGTCTAAGACTGGATCTTAACTATGGCTACACCTTC

D gene: NA
V gene: TRBV12-3/TRBV12-4
J gene: TRBJ2-7
clone size: NA
CDR3 protein: CASSPADPLGTYEQYF
CDR3 DNA: TGTGCCAGCAGTCCCGCGGACCCGCTGGGGACCTACGAGCAGTACTTC

D gene: TRBD1
V gene: TRBV29-1
J gene: TRBJ1-1
clone size: few
CDR3 protein: CSVWSGTGRDTEAFF
CDR3 DNA: TGCAGCGTTTGGTCCGGGACAGGGAGGGACACTGAAGCTTTCTTT

D gene: NA
V gene: TRBV3-1
J gene: TRBJ2-1
clone size: many
CDR3 protein: CASGVNEQFF
CDR3 DNA: TGTGCCAGCGGGGTCAATGAGCAGTTCTTC

D gene: TRBD2
V gene: TRBV5-1
J gene: TRBJ2-5
clone size: NA
CDR3 protein: CASSRGTSGPPQETQYF
CDR3 DNA: TGCGCCAGCAGCCGAGGGACTAGCGGACCGCCCCAAGAGACCCAGTACTTC

D gene: NA
V gene: TRBV28
J gene: TRBJ1-1
clone size: once
CDR3 protein: CASSLAPTEAFF
CDR3 DNA: TGTGCCAGCAGTTTAGCCCCCACTGAAGCTTTCTTT

D gene: TRBD1
V gene: TRBV4-3
J gene: TRBJ2-3
clone size: NA
CDR3 protein: CASSQDIQGAQPDTQYF
CDR3 DNA: TGCGCCAGCAGCCAAGATATCCAGGGGGCTCAGCCAGATACGCAGTATTTT

D gene: TRBD2
V gene: TRBV12-3/TRBV12-4
J gene: TRBJ2-5
clone size: many
CDR3 protein: CASSSWGTSGGAQYF
CDR3 DNA: TGTGCCAGCAGTTCTTGGGGGACTAGCGGGGGGGCCCAGTACTTC